The next 3 T cell receptor beta chains were all read from a single sample in a study of T cell responses to AZD1222 COVID-19 vaccine. Clones were read by immunoSEQ multiplex PCR, and TCRdb kept only the in-frame ones, dropping some. The sample has around 140,000 clones; 65% to 90% are singletons. This material consisted of peripheral blood, taken 28 days after the second dose of the MenACWY control vaccine. These receptors all come from an adult who received the MenACWY meningococcal vaccine as a control.

V and J are TRBV6-5 and TRBJ2-6; tentative D call: TRBD1 (6 bases). Trimming stripped 10 bases from V and 7 bases from J, with 20 bases between. The germline gives CDR1 MNHEY, CDR2 SVGAGI. This CDR3 contains 15 residues. The CDR3 sequence is CATQDRTKIANVLTF. The CDR3 DNA reads TGTGCCACCCAAGACAGGACGAAGATAGCCAACGTCCTGACTTTC.

The rearrangement uses TRBV6-1 and TRBJ1-1, with D maybe TRBD1 (6 bases). This CDR3 comprises 18 residues. V was clipped by 2 bases and J by 0 bases, with 19 bases between them. The germline CDR1 and CDR2 sequences are MNHNS and SASEGT. The CDR3 reads CASSEIRVTGWMNTEAFF. The CDR3 coding sequence is TGTGCCAGCAGTGAAATACGGGTAACAGGGTGGATGAACACTGAAGCTTTCTTT.

V is TRBV6-5 and J is TRBJ2-5; D gene unclear. The V end lost 1 base, the J end lost 5 bases, and 5 bases lay between the germline ends. The CDR3 loop spans 12 amino acids. CDR1 is MNHEY, CDR2 SVGAGI, per germline. The CDR3 spells CASSYLPETQYF. In DNA, the CDR3 is TGTGCCAGCAGTTACTTGCCGGAGACCCAGTACTTC.